This T cell receptor beta chain was captured in a study of blood T cell repertoires in COVID-19. Trimming took 5 bases from V and 2 from J; bases not matched to a gene: 5. Germline CDR1 SGHTA, CDR2 FQGNSA. The CDR3 extends over 16 amino acids. In the original analysis: Scientists estimated how many nucleated cells there were by amplifying reference gene primers. Produced via immunoSEQ multiplex PCR; TCRdb's table is partial and in-frame only. V, J and clone size are those of that table, while D and trimming were read from the DNA. The table has hundreds of thousands of clones, over 80% seen once; the top ten hold approximately 1.5%.

This chain uses TRBV7-2 with TRBJ1-3; 11 nucleotides align to TRBD1. The receptor was derived from a woman between 40 and 50 years old who had recovered from COVID-19. The material sequenced was peripheral blood. The CDR3 DNA reads as TGTGCCAGCAGCACTTGGACAGGGGGCGCTGGAAACACCATATATTTT. This translates into CASSTWTGGAGNTIYF.